The TCR beta chain under discussion was sequenced for a study of CD8 T cells in ankylosing spondylitis. A note on this clonotype: The target antigen is unknown.

TCRdb reprocessed the 5' RACE reads with MiXCR, giving one entry per CDR3 protein. Here the sample spans hundreds of thousands of distinct CDR3 sequences, roughly 8% being singletons. Germline loops: CDR1 MDHEN, CDR2 SYDVKM. This CDR3 has 16 residues. V was trimmed by 1 base and J by 0 bases, leaving 10 bases between them. General study findings and limits: As reported, disease-linked clones showed significant enrichment in matched ankylosing spondylitis synovial fluid. Reactive arthritis synovial fluid and blood previously showed some of these motif variants.

The sequenced material came from blood, either unsorted or a sorted T cell fraction (not recorded which). This chain connects TRBV28 to TRBJ2-1; D might be TRBD2 (7 bases). The source is a female donor with ankylosing spondylitis or in good health (not recorded which). As DNA, the CDR3 is TGTGCCAGCAGTTTATTGAGGGGGGGCTCCTACAATGAGCAGTTCTTC. This gives the protein CASSLLRGGSYNEQFF.